The clone carrying this T cell receptor (beta chain) was detected only once. The antigen is not known. The record originates from a study of T cell responses to AZD1222 COVID-19 vaccine. Study background: It was second doses at about 4 or about 12 weeks that were pooled.

Study-level results: Scientists sampled the repertoires only once the peak T cell response had passed. Nearly half of unique spike-specific TCRs reportedly avoided B.1.351 and B.1.1.7 mutated regions.

Germline CDR1 and CDR2: GTSNPN and SVGIG (reference sequence). The CDR3 is 13 residues long. V was clipped by 3 bases and J by 6 bases, with 11 bases between them. Here immunoSEQ multiplex PCR was the method, and the copy in TCRdb shows in-frame clones only, minus some. The sample shows 150,000 to 200,000 clones, approximately 90% of them seen only once. The source is an adult in good health. The input for sequencing was peripheral blood, taken on day 0 of AZD1222 vaccination. The chain joins TRBV30 to TRBJ2-2; the D gene is possibly TRBD2 (6 bases). The DNA for the CDR3 is TGTGCCTGGAGGACTAGTCCATCCGGGGAGCTGTTTTTT. The encoded protein is CAWRTSPSGELFF.